This section outlines one T cell receptor (beta chain) sequence together with its context. The data originate from a study of blood T cell repertoires in COVID-19. Methods used by the authors: Amplification with reference gene primers provided the estimates of nucleated cell counts. Using immunoSEQ multiplex PCR, the repertoire was profiled, and TCRdb retains in-frame clones only, with some absent. V, J and clone size were drawn from that table, and D and trimming were deduced from the DNA. The data show roughly 130,000 clones, with roughly 83% seen just once and 4% to 5% held by the top ten. Trimming took 0 bases from V and 7 from J, leaving 9 bases between them. The CDR3 contains 13 residues. Germline V gene lookup returns CDR1 LGHNA and CDR2 YNFKEQ.

Sequencing was done on a sample of peripheral blood. The sequence came from a woman aged 70-85 years with COVID-19, enrolled during active disease. This sequence joins TRBV4-2 and TRBJ1-2, with unresolved D. CDR3: CASSQDEVSGYTF. Here the CDR3 DNA reads TGTGCCAGCAGCCAAGATGAGGTTTCTGGCTACACCTTC.